Below are 20 T cell receptor beta chains sequenced from a single sample in a study of blood T cell repertoires in COVID-19. Sequencing was performed with immunoSEQ multiplex PCR; in TCRdb, only in-frame clones are kept and a portion is missing. This table holds around 290,000 clones, around 89% found once. The sequenced material came from peripheral blood. These receptors all stem from a man aged 40-55 years with acute or convalescent COVID-19.

The chain combines TRBV6-5 with TRBJ1-3, with D tentatively TRBD1 (5 bases). Trimming removed 6 bases from V and 1 base from J, with 13 bases in between. The CDR3 length is 15 residues. CDR1 and CDR2 (germline): MNHEY, SVGAGI. The CDR3, as DNA: TGTGCCAGCAGGTGGGGACTCCCGTCTGGAAACACCATATATTTT. Encoded protein: CASRWGLPSGNTIYF.

CDR3 residues: CASSVLAGGRTDTQYF. DNA for the CDR3: TGTGCCAGCAGTGTCCTAGCGGGGGGGAGGACAGATACGCAGTATTTT. This chain uses TRBV2 with TRBJ2-3; 12 bases line up with TRBD2. The CDR3 runs 16 residues. Germline CDR1 is SNHLY and CDR2 is FYNNEI. With 4 bases clipped from V and 3 bases from J, the junction kept 5 bases outside the gene matches.

The chain joins TRBV7-9 to TRBJ1-2; no clear D gene. CDR3 length equals 13 residues. The V end lost 8 bases, the J end lost 0 bases, and 10 bases lay between the germline ends. Germline lookup yields CDR1 SEHNR and CDR2 FQNEAQ (reference sequence). This CDR3 reads CASRGGTNYGYTF. For the CDR3, the DNA is TGTGCCAGCCGGGGAGGAACTAACTATGGCTACACCTTC.

V and J are TRBV9 and TRBJ1-6, with 10 bases aligning to TRBD1. Germline V lookup: CDR1 SGDLS, CDR2 YYNGEE. The V gene end was trimmed by 5 bases and the J gene end by 10 bases; junction bases not matched to a gene: 6. This CDR3 contains 14 residues. CDR3 region: CASSSGTGDSPLHF. The CDR3 region has the DNA TGTGCCAGCAGTTCCGGGACAGGGGACTCACCCCTCCACTTT.

The gene calls are TRBV19 and TRBJ2-4, with 8 bases fitting TRBD2. This CDR3 spans 17 amino acids. The germline V gene has CDR1 LNHDA and CDR2 SQIVND (reference sequence). J lost 6 bases, V lost 5 bases, and 15 bases had no gene match. This CDR3 reads CASSHRDGGGRLNIQYF. CDR3 DNA sequence: TGTGCCAGTAGTCACAGAGACGGGGGGGGCCGACTAAACATTCAGTACTTC.

This sequence joins TRBV24-1 and TRBJ1-1, with D unclear. V was cut by 12 bases and J by 12 bases, with 16 bases left in between. This CDR3 is built from 10 residues. The germline V gene has CDR1 KGHDR and CDR2 SFDVKD. The CDR3 nucleotides read TGTGCCCCCGGGCCCGGGATTTCTTTCTTT. Its protein is CAPGPGISFF.

V gene TRBV24-1 combines with J gene TRBJ1-6; 7 bases match TRBD1. Germline V gene sequence: CDR1 KGHDR, CDR2 SFDVKD. V was clipped by 7 bases and J by 4 bases; unmatched bases: 15. This CDR3 contains 18 residues. DNA of the CDR3: TGTGCCACCAGAGTAGTTAAGGGGGCAGCGGGTTATAATTCACCCCTCCACTTT. It codes for CATRVVKGAAGYNSPLHF.

The chain has TRBV5-4 and TRBJ1-2, with 10 nucleotides matching TRBD1. Per germline, CDR1 SGHNT and CDR2 YYREEE (reference sequence). This CDR3 is built from 14 residues. Trimming took 4 bases from V and 5 from J; bases not matched to a gene: 5. The CDR3 loop reads CASSPGQGLYGYTF. The CDR3 bases are TGTGCCAGCAGCCCGGGACAGGGGCTATATGGCTACACCTTC.

CDR3 sequence: CASSLTGAGANVLTF. CDR3 DNA sequence: TGTGCCAGCAGCTTAACAGGGGCTGGGGCCAACGTCCTGACTTTC. The chain combines TRBV7-9 with TRBJ2-6; 7 positions agree with TRBD1. With V trimmed by 2 bases and J by 2 bases, 0 bases remained unmatched. There are 15 residues in the CDR3. Per germline, CDR1 SEHNR and CDR2 FQNEAQ (reference sequence).

The chain carries TRBV6-1 and TRBJ2-2; TRBD1 might be the D (5 bases). The V gene's germline CDR1 is MNHNS and CDR2 SASEGT. V lost 2 bases and J 5 bases, leaving 9 bases between the germline ends. The CDR3 totals 14 residues. CDR3 protein: CASSENDRTGELFF. CDR3 coding DNA: TGTGCCAGCAGTGAAAATGACAGAACCGGGGAGCTGTTTTTT.

The V and J genes are TRBV29-1 and TRBJ2-2; maybe TRBD1 (6 bases). The CDR3 totals 13 residues. Deletions cut 6 bases from V and 2 bases from J, with 10 bases between. The V gene's germline CDR1 is SQVTM and CDR2 ANQGSEA. CDR3 sequence (DNA): TGCAGCGTGGACAGTACTAACACCGGGGAGCTGTTTTTT. This encodes CSVDSTNTGELFF.

The chain uses TRBV5-1 and TRBJ1-6; D possibly corresponds to TRBD1 (5 bases). The CDR3 is made up of 14 amino acids. The V end was cut by 0 bases, the J end by 9 bases, with 10 bases between. Germline V gene sequence: CDR1 SGHRS, CDR2 YFSETQ. CDR3 sequence: CASSLAGRGSPLHF. The DNA for the CDR3 is TGCGCCAGCAGCTTGGCAGGGCGCGGTTCACCCCTCCACTTT.

The rearrangement joins TRBV3-1 (or the pseudogene TRBV3-2) to TRBJ2-2; D is unresolved. Trimming shortened V by 1 base and J by 8 bases, and 2 bases separated the two germline ends. Germline CDR1 LGHDT, CDR2 YNNKEL (reference sequence). There are 11 residues in the CDR3. CDR3 loop: CASSQAGELFF. DNA of the CDR3: TGTGCCAGCAGCCAAGCGGGGGAGCTGTTTTTT.

The chain combines TRBV5-6 with TRBJ1-5, with unresolved D. Germline values: CDR1 SGHDT, CDR2 YYEEEE. V was shortened by 4 bases and J by 7 bases, with 9 bases between the two germline ends. The CDR3 runs 12 residues. The CDR3 bases are TGTGCCAGCAGCCGGGTCGGGCAGCCCCAGCATTTT. Translation: CASSRVGQPQHF.

V gene TRBV6-5 combines with J gene TRBJ2-3, with D perhaps matching TRBD2 (6 bases). CDR1 MNHEY and CDR2 SVGAGI come from the germline V gene. The CDR3 consists of 14 residues. Trimming shortened V by 6 bases and J by 2 bases, and 12 bases separated the two germline ends. The CDR3 sequence: CASSRDWTTDTQYF. CDR3 nucleotide sequence: TGTGCCAGCAGCAGGGACTGGACCACAGATACGCAGTATTTT.

The rearrangement links TRBV18 to TRBJ1-1; TRBD1 agrees at 12 bases. Germline CDR1 and CDR2: KGHSH and LQKENI. This CDR3 has 16 residues. V shed 5 bases and J 0 bases; nucleotides not matched to a gene: 4. The CDR3 region has the DNA TGTGCCAGCTCATCGGGACAGGGGGCGGTGAACACTGAAGCTTTCTTT. Its translation is CASSSGQGAVNTEAFF.

The sample holds one count of this clone. The CDR3 spells CASSYSPSGPTDTQYF. CDR3 DNA: TGTGCCAGCAGTTACAGTCCTAGCGGGCCCACAGATACGCAGTATTTT. The chain joins TRBV6-5 to TRBJ2-3; 8 bases are shared with TRBD2. In germline, CDR1 is MNHEY, CDR2 SVGAGI. The CDR3 runs 16 residues. Trimming cost V 2 bases and J 2 bases; bases outside gene matches: 6.

V is TRBV11-2 and J is TRBJ2-1; no definite D call. Trimming removed 5 bases from V and 6 bases from J, with 11 bases in between. Germline values: CDR1 SGHAT, CDR2 FQNNGV. The length of the CDR3 is 13 residues. CDR3 coding DNA: TGTGCCAGCAGCCCCTTTCCCGGCAATGAGCAGTTCTTC. As protein: CASSPFPGNEQFF.

The chain is built from TRBV10-3 and TRBJ2-1, with 9 bases fitting TRBD2. V shed 3 bases, J shed 3 bases, and the junction held 6 bases outside the gene matches. The CDR3 length is 16 residues. Germline V lookup: CDR1 ENHRY, CDR2 SYGVKD. The CDR3: CAISEGGGAVYNEQFF. CDR3 nucleotide sequence: TGTGCCATCAGTGAAGGCGGGGGGGCCGTCTACAATGAGCAGTTCTTC.

The chain employs TRBV18 and TRBJ2-3, with a weak D call TRBD1 (6 bases). Germline-derived CDR1 and CDR2 are KGHSH and LQKENI. The CDR3 runs 13 residues. V dropped 6 bases and J dropped 5 bases, with 12 bases sitting between them. CDR3 bases: TGTGCCAGCTCGCCTACAGGGTTAGATACGCAGTATTTT. As protein: CASSPTGLDTQYF.